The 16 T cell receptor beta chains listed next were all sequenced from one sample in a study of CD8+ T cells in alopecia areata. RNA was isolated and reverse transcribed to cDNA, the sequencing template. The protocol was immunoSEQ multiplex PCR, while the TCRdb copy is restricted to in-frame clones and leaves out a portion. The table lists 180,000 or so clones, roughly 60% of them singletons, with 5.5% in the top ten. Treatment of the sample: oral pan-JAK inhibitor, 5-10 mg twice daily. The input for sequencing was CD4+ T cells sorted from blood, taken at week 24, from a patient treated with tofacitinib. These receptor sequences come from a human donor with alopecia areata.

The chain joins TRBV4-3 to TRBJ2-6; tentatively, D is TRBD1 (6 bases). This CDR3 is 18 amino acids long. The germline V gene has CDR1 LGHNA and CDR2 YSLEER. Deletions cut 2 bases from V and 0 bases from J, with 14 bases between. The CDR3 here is CASSQSRTAFSGANVLTF. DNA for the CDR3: TGCGCCAGCAGCCAATCCAGGACAGCATTCTCTGGGGCCAACGTCCTGACTTTC.

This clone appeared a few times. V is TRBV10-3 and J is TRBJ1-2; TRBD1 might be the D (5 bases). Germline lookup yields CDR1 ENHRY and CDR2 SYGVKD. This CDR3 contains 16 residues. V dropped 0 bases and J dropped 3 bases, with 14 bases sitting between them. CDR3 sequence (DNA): TGTGCCATCAGTGAGTCTGTTTCGGGCAGGGACTATGGCTACACCTTC. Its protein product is CAISESVSGRDYGYTF.

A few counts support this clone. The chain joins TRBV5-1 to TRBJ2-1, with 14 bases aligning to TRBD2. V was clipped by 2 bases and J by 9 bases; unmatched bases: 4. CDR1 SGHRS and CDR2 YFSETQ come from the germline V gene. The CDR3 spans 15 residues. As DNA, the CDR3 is TGCGCCAGCAGCTTAGGGACTAGCGGGAGTAGTGAGCAGTTCTTC. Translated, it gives CASSLGTSGSSEQFF.

For the CDR3, the DNA is TGTGCCAGCAGTTTCCTAACCAGAACCCAGTACTTC. Its translation is CASSFLTRTQYF. The rearrangement links TRBV6-5 to TRBJ2-5; D call uncertain. V was shortened by 4 bases and J by 8 bases, with 11 bases between the two germline ends. The CDR3 runs 12 residues. Germline CDR1 reads MNHEY; CDR2 reads SVGAGI.

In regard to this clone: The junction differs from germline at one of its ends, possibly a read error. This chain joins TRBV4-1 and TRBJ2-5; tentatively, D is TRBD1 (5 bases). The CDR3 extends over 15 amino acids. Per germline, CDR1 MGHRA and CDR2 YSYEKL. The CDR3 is CAGSPLPDNGETQYF. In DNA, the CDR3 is TGCGCCGGCAGCCCACTCCCGGACAACGGGGAGACCCAGTACTTC.

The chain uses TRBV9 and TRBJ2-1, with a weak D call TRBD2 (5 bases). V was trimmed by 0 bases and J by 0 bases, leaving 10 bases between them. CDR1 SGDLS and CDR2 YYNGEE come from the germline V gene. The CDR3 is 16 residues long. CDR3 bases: TGTGCCAGCAGCGTAGGAGAGGGTCGCTCCTACAATGAGCAGTTCTTC. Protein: CASSVGEGRSYNEQFF.

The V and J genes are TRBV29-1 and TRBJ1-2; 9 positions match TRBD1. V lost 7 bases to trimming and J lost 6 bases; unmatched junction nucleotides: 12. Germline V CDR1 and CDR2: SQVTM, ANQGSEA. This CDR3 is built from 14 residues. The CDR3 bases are TGCAGCGCTACCCGGGACAGGGACCCTAATGGCTACACCTTC. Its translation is CSATRDRDPNGYTF. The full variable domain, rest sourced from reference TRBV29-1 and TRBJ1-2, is SAVISQKPSRDICQRGTSLTIQCQVDSQVTMMFWYRQQPGQSLTLIATANQGSEATYESGFVIDKFPISRPNLTFSTLTVSNMSPEDSSIYLCSATRDRDPNGYTFGSGTRLTVV.

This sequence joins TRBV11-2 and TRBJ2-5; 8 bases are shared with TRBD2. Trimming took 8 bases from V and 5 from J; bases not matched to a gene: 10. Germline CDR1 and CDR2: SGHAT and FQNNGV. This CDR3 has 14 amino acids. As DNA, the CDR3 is TGTGCCAGCGGCGCAGAAGCGGGAGTGGAGACCCAGTACTTC. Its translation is CASGAEAGVETQYF.

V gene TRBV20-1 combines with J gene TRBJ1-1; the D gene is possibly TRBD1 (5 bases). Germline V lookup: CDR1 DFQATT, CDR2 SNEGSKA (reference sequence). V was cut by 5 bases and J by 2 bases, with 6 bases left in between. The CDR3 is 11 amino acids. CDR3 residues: CSAGHNTEAFF. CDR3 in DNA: TGCAGTGCTGGACACAACACTGAAGCTTTCTTT.

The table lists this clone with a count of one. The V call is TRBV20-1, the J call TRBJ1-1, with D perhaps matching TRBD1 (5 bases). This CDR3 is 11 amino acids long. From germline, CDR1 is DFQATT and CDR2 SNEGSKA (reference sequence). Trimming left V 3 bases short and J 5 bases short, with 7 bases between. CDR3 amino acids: CSASWGTEAFF. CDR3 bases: TGCAGTGCTAGTTGGGGGACTGAAGCTTTCTTT.

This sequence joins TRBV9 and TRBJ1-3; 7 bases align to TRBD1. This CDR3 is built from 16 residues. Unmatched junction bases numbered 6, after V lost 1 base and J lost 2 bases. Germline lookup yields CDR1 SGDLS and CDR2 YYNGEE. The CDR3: CASSVTQGGTGNTIYF. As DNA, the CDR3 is TGTGCCAGCAGCGTAACTCAGGGGGGAACTGGAAACACCATATATTTT.

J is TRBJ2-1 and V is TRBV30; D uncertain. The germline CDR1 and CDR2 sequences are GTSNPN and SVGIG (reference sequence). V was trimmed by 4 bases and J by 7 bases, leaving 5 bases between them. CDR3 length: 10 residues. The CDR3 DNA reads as TGTGCCTGGAAGCATAATGAGCAGTTCTTC. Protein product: CAWKHNEQFF.

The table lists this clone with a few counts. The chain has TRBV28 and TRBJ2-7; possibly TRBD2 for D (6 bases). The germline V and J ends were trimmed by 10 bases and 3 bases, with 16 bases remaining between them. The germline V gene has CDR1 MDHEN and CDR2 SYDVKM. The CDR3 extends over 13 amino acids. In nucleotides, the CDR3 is TGTGCCATAGAGGGGCAGGGAGGCTACGAGCAGTACTTC. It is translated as CAIEGQGGYEQYF. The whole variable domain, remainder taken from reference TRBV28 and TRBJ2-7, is DVKVTQSSRYLVKRTGEKVFLECVQDMDHENMFWYRQDPGLGLRLIYFSYDVKMKEKGDIPEGYSVSREKKERFSLILESASTNQTSMYLCAIEGQGGYEQYFGPGTRLTVT.

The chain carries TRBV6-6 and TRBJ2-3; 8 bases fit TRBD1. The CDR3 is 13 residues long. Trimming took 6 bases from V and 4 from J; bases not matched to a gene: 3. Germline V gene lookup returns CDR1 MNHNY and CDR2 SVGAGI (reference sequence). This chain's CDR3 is CASRTGAADTQYF. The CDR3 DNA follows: TGTGCCAGCAGGACAGGGGCGGCAGATACGCAGTATTTT.

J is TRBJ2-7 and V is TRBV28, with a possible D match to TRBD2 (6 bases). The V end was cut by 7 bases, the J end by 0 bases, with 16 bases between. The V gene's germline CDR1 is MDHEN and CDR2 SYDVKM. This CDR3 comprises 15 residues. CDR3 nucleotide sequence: TGTGCCAGCAAGGTCGGTAGCGGCTACTCCTACGAGCAGTACTTC. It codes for CASKVGSGYSYEQYF.

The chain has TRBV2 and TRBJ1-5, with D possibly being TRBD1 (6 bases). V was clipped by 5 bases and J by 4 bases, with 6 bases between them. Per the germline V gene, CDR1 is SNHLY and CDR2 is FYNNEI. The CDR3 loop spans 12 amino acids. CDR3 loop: CASSQGNQPQHF. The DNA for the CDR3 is TGTGCCAGCAGTCAGGGGAATCAGCCCCAGCATTTT.